This T cell receptor (beta chain) was identified during a study of cytomegalovirus exposure and HLA in healthy donors. Germline CDR1 KGHSH, CDR2 LQKENI. The CDR3 has 12 amino acids. The ends lost 6 bases at V and 10 bases at J; junction bases unmatched: 4. Some clones are missing from TCRdb's copy, which holds only in-frame ones; the method was immunoSEQ multiplex PCR. The sample contains over 55,000 clones, around 96% of which appear only once. The chain uses TRBV18 and TRBJ2-1; 9 nucleotides line up with TRBD2. This clonotype originated in a man younger than 35 in good health and CMV-seronegative. The sample taken for sequencing was PBMCs. The CDR3 nucleotides are TGTGCCAGCTCTCCTAGCGGGATCGAGCAGTTCTTC. Its translation is CASSPSGIEQFF.